A single sample is the source of the 8 T cell receptor beta chains below, sequenced in a study of CD8 T cells in ankylosing spondylitis (dated by TCRdb to 2016 to 2017). The library came from 5' RACE. The instrument was an Illumina HiSeq 2500. TCRdb's own reprocessing of the public reads used fastp at Q25 and MiXCR and kept productive beta chains. Each entry is one CDR3 protein sequence, shown with its most common DNA and genes. The sample table holds 450,000 or so distinct CDR3 sequences, of which more than 25% were seen once. In total, the top ten clones hold roughly 0.8% of the sample. Points the paper makes about the study in general: Blood from ankylosing spondylitis patients appeared to be characterized by a TCR beta motif made up of several highly homologous amino acid variants.

Their antigens remain unidentified. Sequencing was performed on blood, either unsorted or a sorted T cell fraction (not recorded which). These receptors were collected from a male donor with ankylosing spondylitis.

This clonotype was recorded many times. The CDR3 is CASSSRQGTTGELFF. CDR3 nucleotides: TGTGCCAGCAGCTCCAGACAGGGGACTACCGGGGAGCTGTTTTTT. This chain links TRBV7-9 with TRBJ2-2; 8 positions match TRBD1. CDR1 is SEHNR, CDR2 FQNEAQ, per germline (reference sequence). V was clipped by 4 bases and J by 5 bases; unmatched bases: 6. The CDR3 is made up of 15 amino acids.

This clonotype has a handful of counts. The chain employs TRBV20-1 and TRBJ2-7; 9 nucleotides match TRBD2. The junction had 8 bases not matched to a gene; V was cut back by 5 bases and J by 3 bases. Germline CDR1 is DFQATT and CDR2 is SNEGSKA (reference sequence). The CDR3 has 14 amino acids. The CDR3 loop reads CSALSGRILYEQYF. CDR3 in DNA: TGCAGTGCTCTGAGCGGGAGGATACTCTACGAGCAGTACTTC.

CDR3 residues: CASSRRADSVMNEQYF. The CDR3 bases are TGTGCCAGCAGCCGGAGGGCGGATAGCGTCATGAACGAGCAGTACTTC. The chain links TRBV7-2 to TRBJ2-7, with D possibly TRBD2 on 6 matching bases. Germline V gene sequence: CDR1 SGHTA, CDR2 FQGNSA. The CDR3 has 16 amino acids. Between the trimmed V and J ends, which lost 5 bases and 5 bases, there was a span of 22 bases.

In this sample, this clonotype turned up a few times. The chain is built from TRBV20-1 and TRBJ1-5; D is unresolved. This CDR3 comprises 14 residues. Germline CDR1 DFQATT, CDR2 SNEGSKA (reference sequence). The V gene lost 7 bases and the J gene lost 2 bases, with 15 bases spanning the gap. The CDR3 region has the DNA TGCAGTGTCGCCGCTAGAGCAGGCAATCAGCCCCAGCATTTT. As protein: CSVAARAGNQPQHF.

The V and J genes are TRBV29-1 and TRBJ2-1, with D hard to call. Germline lookup yields CDR1 SQVTM and CDR2 ANQGSEA. The length of the CDR3 is 10 residues. V dropped 4 bases and J dropped 8 bases, with 6 bases sitting between them. In DNA form, the CDR3 reads TGCAGCGTTGTGTTCTATGAGCAGTTCTTC. Residues: CSVVFYEQFF.

The DNA for the CDR3 is TGTGCCAGCAGTTATTCACGGGGCCCGAATCAGCCCCAGCATTTT. Residues: CASSYSRGPNQPQHF. This sequence joins TRBV6-5 and TRBJ1-5; tentatively, D is TRBD1 (5 bases). The CDR3 is made up of 15 amino acids. Deletions cut 3 bases from V and 4 bases from J, with 13 bases between. Germline CDR1 reads MNHEY; CDR2 reads SVGAGI.

This clonotype has more than one count but fewer than ten. The chain's CDR3 is CSAQTGTSGTDEQFF. The CDR3 DNA is TGCAGTGCTCAGACCGGGACTAGCGGGACTGATGAGCAGTTCTTC. The rearrangement links TRBV20-1 to TRBJ2-1, with 13 bases matching TRBD2. Germline CDR1 reads DFQATT; CDR2 reads SNEGSKA (reference sequence). With 5 bases clipped from V and 8 bases from J, the junction kept 9 bases outside the gene matches. The CDR3 extends over 15 amino acids.

This clonotype was found a few times. V usage is TRBV4-1 and J usage is TRBJ2-1; 11 positions agree with TRBD2. CDR1 MGHRA and CDR2 YSYEKL come from the germline V gene. The CDR3 has 19 residues. V dropped 5 bases and J dropped 7; count of bases not matched to a gene: 19. CDR3 region: CASSAAGVSTSGRHNEQFF. CDR3 sequence (DNA): TGCGCCAGCAGCGCAGCGGGCGTGTCCACTAGCGGGAGACATAATGAGCAGTTCTTC.